This T cell receptor (beta chain) was identified during a study of T cell responses to AZD1222 COVID-19 vaccine. There are 18 residues in the CDR3. CDR1 is SGHRS, CDR2 YFSETQ, per germline. The V end lost 3 bases, the J end lost 2 bases, and 20 bases lay between the germline ends. The table came from immunoSEQ multiplex PCR; TCRdb's copy has only in-frame clones and leaves some out. The data show 80,000 to 100,000 clones, with about 89% seen just once and under 8.5% held by the top ten. Sample: peripheral blood, taken on day 0 of AZD1222 vaccination. This clonotype was sampled from an adult in good health. This chain connects TRBV5-1 to TRBJ2-2; D call uncertain. The CDR3 here is CASSSKMTETTNTGELFF. In DNA form, the CDR3 reads TGCGCCAGCAGCTCCAAGATGACCGAGACCACAAACACCGGGGAGCTGTTTTTT.